The T cell receptor (beta chain) under discussion was sequenced for a study of molecular identifiers for immune sequencing clone quantification. General observations from the study: Sharing of a barcode by identical TCR molecules could cause highly expanded clone sizes to be underestimated.

This clonotype was detected only a few times. Its target is unknown. This may arise from a read error, as a much more abundant clone is one base away. Germline loops: CDR1 MNHEY, CDR2 SMNVEV (reference sequence). The CDR3 extends over 13 amino acids. It was with previously described methods and listed TCR primers that bulk TCR libraries were made. TCRdb redid the calling of the PCR reads with MiXCR, one entry per CDR3 protein. The sample has roughly 320,000 distinct CDR3 sequences; about a fifth are singletons. Naive CD8 T cell sorting was performed on the CD8+CD4-CCR7+CD45RA+ phenotype. This chain joins TRBV27 and TRBJ2-7, with a tentative D call TRBD2 (6 bases). The TCR originated in a human donor in good health. Some libraries in this study had Jurkat cell RNA spiked in. The sample was naive CD8+ T cells from blood, with Jurkat cell RNA spiked in. Subset in this sample: FACS-sorted CD8+CD4-CCR7+CD45RA+ naive T cells. The CDR3 loop reads CASSLVGGYGQYF. In DNA form, the CDR3 reads TGTGCCAGCAGTTTAGTCGGGGGTTACGGGCAGTACTTC.